The 2 T cell receptor beta chains presented below share a single source sample, sequenced in a study of shared clonotypes between healthy human individuals. TCRdb keeps only in-frame clones here, not all; method: immunoSEQ multiplex PCR. The data show about 2.4 million clones, with over 85% seen just once and 0.13% to 0.15% held by the top ten. Specimen: naive CD4+ T cells sorted from blood. Regarding subset: CD45RA+ positively selected. The receptors here all came from a man aged 18 to 30 in good health.

The chain links TRBV5-1 to TRBJ1-2, with D possibly TRBD1 on 5 matching bases. This CDR3 contains 15 residues. Trimming cost V 0 bases and J 2 bases, with 11 bases left between them. Germline V gene data show CDR1 as SGHRS and CDR2 as YFSETQ. CDR3 bases: TGCGCCAGCAGCTTGGGACGGCGGGACAACTATGGCTACACCTTC. As protein: CASSLGRRDNYGYTF.

The chain is built from TRBV28 and TRBJ1-5; maybe TRBD1 (5 bases). The ends were cut back, 5 bases at V and 3 bases at J, with 8 bases in the middle. This CDR3 region has 13 residues. Germline-derived CDR1 and CDR2 are MDHEN and SYDVKM. CDR3 DNA sequence: TGTGCCAGCAGTACGACAGACAATCAGCCCCAGCATTTT. Its translation: CASSTTDNQPQHF.